The 14 T cell receptor beta chains given below trace back to one sample, sequenced in a study of CD8+CD57+ T cells in acquired aplastic anemia. The authors sequenced patients whose flow cytometry had shown CD8+CD57+ cell expansion. The TCR beta profiling, which covered VDJ combination and CDR3 sequence, was carried out using genomic DNA as the template. TCRdb reprocessed the reads with MiXCR, giving one entry per CDR3 protein. The repertoire has 160,000 or so distinct CDR3 sequences, about 45% of them found once; the top ten carry approximately 2.9%. Sequencing was performed on sorted CD4+, CD8+, or CD8+CD57+ T cells (not recorded which) from PBMCs. The receptor source for this set is a human donor with aplastic anemia.

The chain carries TRBV19 and TRBJ2-2; 9 nucleotides align to TRBD2. CDR1 is LNHDA and CDR2 is SQIVND in the germline V gene (reference sequence). CDR3 size: 18 residues. With 3 bases clipped from V and 3 bases from J, the junction kept 11 bases outside the gene matches. CDR3 region: CASSIPSWSGRYTGELFF. The CDR3 coding sequence is TGTGCCAGTAGTATCCCCTCTTGGAGCGGGAGGTACACCGGGGAGCTGTTTTTT.

This clonotype showed up just a few times. Here the CDR3 DNA reads TGCAGTGCATCGGACCTTCGGGGCTATGGCTACACCTTC. Protein: CSASDLRGYGYTF. The gene calls are TRBV20-1 and TRBJ1-2, with unresolved D. Germline V gene lookup returns CDR1 DFQATT and CDR2 SNEGSKA (reference sequence). CDR3 length equals 13 residues. V was clipped by 6 bases and J by 4 bases, with 15 bases between them.

There are a few counts of this clonotype. The rearrangement uses TRBV14 and TRBJ2-7; D gene ambiguous. V was pared by 3 bases and J by 0 bases, with 3 bases between. The CDR3 length is 12 residues. In germline, CDR1 is SGHDN, CDR2 FVKESK. The CDR3 loop reads CASSHTSYEQYF. In DNA, the CDR3 is TGTGCCAGCAGCCACACCTCCTACGAGCAGTACTTC.

The chain recombines TRBV5-1 with TRBJ2-7; either TRBD1 or TRBD2 may supply D (5 bases each). V lost 0 bases to trimming and J lost 2 bases, with 12 bases between them. This CDR3 spans 15 amino acids. Germline-derived CDR1 and CDR2 are SGHRS and YFSETQ. The CDR3 is CASSLAGDLTYEQYF. The CDR3 DNA follows: TGCGCCAGCAGCTTGGCCGGGGACCTTACCTACGAGCAGTACTTC.

Of note for this clonotype: A much larger clone lies a single base off, so this may be a read error. The chain is built from TRBV4-1 and TRBJ2-1; D is uncertain. There are 18 residues in the CDR3. Germline-derived CDR1 and CDR2 are MGHRA and YSYEKL. DNA of the CDR3: TGCGCCAGCAGCCACAGCTCAACCCTAGTTGGCCTATACAATGAGCAGATCTTC. The encoded protein is CASSHSSTLVGLYNEQIF.

This chain joins TRBV5-8 and TRBJ2-7, with TRBD2 identical over 8 bases. CDR1 is SGHTS and CDR2 is YDEGEE in the germline V gene. The CDR3 is 14 amino acids. The trim removed 4 bases at V and 3 bases at J, leaving 6 bases unmatched. CDR3 region: CASSTRGVIYEQYF. CDR3 bases: TGTGCCAGCAGCACGCGGGGGGTGATCTACGAGCAGTACTTC.

This clonotype was observed at least ten times. V gene TRBV6-2 or TRBV6-3 combines with J gene TRBJ2-1; D not resolved. V was cut by 7 bases and J by 15 bases, with 25 bases left in between. Per the germline V gene, CDR1 is MNHEY and CDR2 is SVGEGT. This CDR3 is 14 amino acids long. The CDR3 reads CASTGRLDGSRRFF. CDR3 bases: TGTGCCAGCACCGGACGACTGGACGGAAGCAGGCGGTTCTTC.

This clonotype was observed once. The CDR3: CASTHDGGTDTQYF. The CDR3 nucleotides read TGTGCCAGCACGCACGACGGGGGCACAGATACGCAGTATTTT. The chain carries TRBV11-2 and TRBJ2-3, with D perhaps TRBD2 (5 bases). Germline V gene lookup returns CDR1 SGHAT and CDR2 FQNNGV. This CDR3 is 14 amino acids long. Trimming shortened V by 7 bases and J by 1 base, and 12 bases separated the two germline ends.

This clonotype was counted ten times or more. The V call is TRBV7-9, the J call TRBJ1-1; D might be TRBD1 (6 bases). Between the trimmed V and J ends, which lost 2 bases and 7 bases, there was a span of 14 bases. The CDR3 runs 14 residues. CDR1 and CDR2 from the germline V gene are SEHNR and FQNEAQ (reference sequence). The DNA for the CDR3 is TGTGCCAGCAGCTTAACGGGGGGCGGAGGTGAAGCTTTCTTT. This gives the protein CASSLTGGGGEAFF.

This clonotype was counted between two and nine times. As DNA, the CDR3 is TGTGCCAGCGGTTCGGCGGGGGGTGCAGATACGCAGTATTTT. Amino acid sequence: CASGSAGGADTQYF. This rearrangement joins TRBV6-2 or TRBV6-3 to TRBJ2-3; 8 bases are a match to TRBD2. CDR3 length: 14 amino acids. The germline gives CDR1 MNHEY, CDR2 SVGEGT. J lost 4 bases, V lost 8 bases, and 8 bases had no gene match.

The V and J genes are TRBV25-1 and TRBJ2-7; the D is unclear. CDR3 size: 13 residues. Deletions cut 2 bases from V and 3 bases from J, with 8 bases between. Germline V lookup: CDR1 MGHDK, CDR2 SYGVNS. The CDR3 here is CASSEVRSYEQYF. The CDR3 nucleotides are TGTGCCAGCAGTGAAGTTAGGAGCTACGAGCAGTACTTC.

A few counts support this clonotype. The chain carries TRBV2 and TRBJ1-5; maybe TRBD1 (6 bases). With 8 bases removed from V and 6 bases from J, the gap between germline ends came to 17 bases. The length of the CDR3 is 14 residues. Germline-derived CDR1 and CDR2 are SNHLY and FYNNEI. CDR3: CASSPQGSFQPQHF. The CDR3 region has the DNA TGTGCCAGCTCTCCACAGGGAAGCTTTCAGCCCCAGCATTTT.

For this clonotype: This may be a read error: a much more frequent sequence differs by one nucleotide. The DNA is left out, because the CDR3 cannot be placed on it with certainty; the CDR3 is given as TCRdb lists it. The chain couples TRBV19 to TRBJ2-1; no DNA check was done on the table's D call, TRBD2. The CDR3 comprises 16 residues, both ends counted. Germline CDR1 and CDR2: LNHDA and SQIVND (reference sequence). The CDR3 here is CASSIWGAGAYNEQLF.

This clonotype has a single count. V gene TRBV6-1 combines with J gene TRBJ1-2; the D is unclear. From germline, CDR1 is MNHNS and CDR2 SASEGT. The CDR3 loop spans 12 amino acids. The germline V and J ends were trimmed by 7 bases and 9 bases, with 15 bases remaining between them. CDR3 region: CASTNYWESYTF. CDR3 in DNA: TGTGCCAGCACCAATTATTGGGAGAGCTACACCTTC.